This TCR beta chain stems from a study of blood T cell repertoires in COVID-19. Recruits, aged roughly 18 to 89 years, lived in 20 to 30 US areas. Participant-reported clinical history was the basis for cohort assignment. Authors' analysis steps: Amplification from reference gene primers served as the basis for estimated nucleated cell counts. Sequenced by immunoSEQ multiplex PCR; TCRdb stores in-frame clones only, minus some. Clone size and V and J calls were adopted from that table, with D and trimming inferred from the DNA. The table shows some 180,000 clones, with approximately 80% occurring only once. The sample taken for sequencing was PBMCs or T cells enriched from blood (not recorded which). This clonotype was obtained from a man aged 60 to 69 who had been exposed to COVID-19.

As DNA, the CDR3 is TGCGCCAGCGCCCCCTCCTCCCGGGGGTCAGATACGCAGTATTTT. Translating gives CASAPSSRGSDTQYF. This sequence joins TRBV5-1 and TRBJ2-3; D might be TRBD2 (6 bases). CDR3 size: 15 residues. The germline V gene has CDR1 SGHRS and CDR2 YFSETQ. The V end was cut by 7 bases, the J end by 4 bases, with 19 bases between.